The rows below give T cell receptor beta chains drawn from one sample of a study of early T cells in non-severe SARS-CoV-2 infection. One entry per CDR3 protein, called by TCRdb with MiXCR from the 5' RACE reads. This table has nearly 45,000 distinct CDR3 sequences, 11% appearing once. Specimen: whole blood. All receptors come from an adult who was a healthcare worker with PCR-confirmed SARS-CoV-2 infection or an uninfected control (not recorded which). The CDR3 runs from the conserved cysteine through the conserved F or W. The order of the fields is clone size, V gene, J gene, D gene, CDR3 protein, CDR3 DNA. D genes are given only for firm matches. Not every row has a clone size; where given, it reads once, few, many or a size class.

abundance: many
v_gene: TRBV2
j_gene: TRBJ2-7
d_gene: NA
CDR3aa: CASSDLRAPSPHEQYF
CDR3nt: TGTGCCAGCAGTGATCTCCGGGCCCCCAGCCCCCACGAGCAGTACTTC

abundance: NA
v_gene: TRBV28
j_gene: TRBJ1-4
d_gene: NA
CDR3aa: CASSFNPEREKLFF
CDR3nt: TGTGCCAGCAGTTTTAATCCAGAGAGGGAAAAACTGTTTTTT

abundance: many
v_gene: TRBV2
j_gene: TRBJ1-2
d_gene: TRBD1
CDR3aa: CASKGTGGWYGYTF
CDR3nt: TGTGCCAGCAAAGGGACAGGCGGATGGTATGGCTACACCTTC

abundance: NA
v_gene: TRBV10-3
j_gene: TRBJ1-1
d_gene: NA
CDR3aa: CASHGQRLQLNTEAFF
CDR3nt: TGTGCCTCCCACGGGCAGAGACTTCAACTGAACACTGAAGCTTTCTTT

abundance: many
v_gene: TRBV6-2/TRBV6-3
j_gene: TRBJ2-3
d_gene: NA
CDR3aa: CASSYLDTQYF
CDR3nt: TGTGCCAGCAGTTACCTAGATACGCAGTATTTT

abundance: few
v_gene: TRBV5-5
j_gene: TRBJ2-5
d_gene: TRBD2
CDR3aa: CASSFGLAGGETQYF
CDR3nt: TGTGCCAGCAGCTTTGGGCTAGCGGGAGGGGAGACCCAGTACTTC

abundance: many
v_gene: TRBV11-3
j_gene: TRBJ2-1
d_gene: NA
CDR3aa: CASSLTGTHSSYNEQFF
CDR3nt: TGTGCCAGCAGCCTAACCGGGACTCACAGCTCCTACAATGAGCAGTTCTTC

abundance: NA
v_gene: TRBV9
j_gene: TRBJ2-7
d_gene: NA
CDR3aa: CASSASAGLSYEQYF
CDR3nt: TGTGCCAGCAGCGCCTCCGCGGGGCTCTCCTACGAGCAGTACTTC

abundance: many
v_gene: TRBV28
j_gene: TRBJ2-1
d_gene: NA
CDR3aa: CASQNPGFGSDEQFF
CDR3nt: TGTGCCAGCCAAAATCCGGGGTTTGGCTCGGATGAGCAGTTCTTC

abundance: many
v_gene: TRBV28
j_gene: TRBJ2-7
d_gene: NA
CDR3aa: CASSSLSGASYEQYF
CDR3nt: TGTGCCAGCAGTTCCCTTAGCGGAGCCTCCTACGAGCAGTACTTC

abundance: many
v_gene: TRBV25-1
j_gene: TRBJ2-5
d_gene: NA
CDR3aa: CASRWDTKRPQYF
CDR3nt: TGTGCCAGCAGATGGGACACTAAGAGGCCCCAGTACTTC

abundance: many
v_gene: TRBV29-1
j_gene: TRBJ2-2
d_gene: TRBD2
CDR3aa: CSVEGRGARTGELFF
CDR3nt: TGCAGCGTTGAGGGGCGGGGGGCGCGAACCGGGGAGCTGTTTTTT

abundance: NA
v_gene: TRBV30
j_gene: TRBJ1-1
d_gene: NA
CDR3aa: CAWREEIEAFF
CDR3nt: TGTGCCTGGAGGGAGGAGATTGAAGCTTTCTTT

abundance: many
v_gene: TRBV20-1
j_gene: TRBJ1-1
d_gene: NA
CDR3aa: CSARGAYGSTEAFF
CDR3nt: TGCAGTGCTAGGGGGGCTTACGGAAGCACTGAAGCTTTCTTT

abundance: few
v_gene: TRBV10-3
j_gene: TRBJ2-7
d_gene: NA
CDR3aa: CAISNQGGSGNYEQYF
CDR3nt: TGTGCCATCAGTAATCAGGGGGGTAGTGGGAACTACGAGCAGTACTTC

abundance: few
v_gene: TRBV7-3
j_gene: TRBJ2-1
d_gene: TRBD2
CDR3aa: CASSPGLAGSHEQFF
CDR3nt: TGTGCCAGCAGCCCCGGACTAGCGGGCTCCCATGAGCAGTTCTTC

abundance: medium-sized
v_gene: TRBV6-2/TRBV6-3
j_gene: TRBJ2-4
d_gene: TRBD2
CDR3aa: CASSSTGTSGRATTKNIQYF
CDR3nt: TGTGCCAGCAGTTCTACAGGGACTAGCGGGAGGGCCACCACCAAAAACATTCAGTACTTC

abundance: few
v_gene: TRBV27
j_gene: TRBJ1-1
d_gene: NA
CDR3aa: CASSLSWDPTEAFF
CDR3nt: TGTGCCAGCAGTTTATCATGGGACCCAACTGAAGCTTTCTTT

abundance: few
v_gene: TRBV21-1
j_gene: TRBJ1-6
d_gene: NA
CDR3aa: CANLQGTDSPLHF
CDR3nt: TGTGCCAACCTTCAGGGGACCGATTCACCCCTCCACTTT

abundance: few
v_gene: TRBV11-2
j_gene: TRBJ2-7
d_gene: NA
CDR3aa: CASSLGGSTYEQYF
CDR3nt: TGTGCCAGCAGCTTAGGCGGTAGTACCTACGAGCAGTACTTC

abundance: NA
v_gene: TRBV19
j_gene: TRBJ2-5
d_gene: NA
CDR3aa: CASSTDYQETQYF
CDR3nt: TGTGCCAGTAGTACGGACTACCAAGAGACCCAGTACTTC

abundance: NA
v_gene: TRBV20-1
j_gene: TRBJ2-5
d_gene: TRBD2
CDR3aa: CSASLLLAGSQETQYF
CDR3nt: TGCAGTGCTTCGCTACTTCTAGCGGGCAGCCAAGAGACCCAGTACTTC

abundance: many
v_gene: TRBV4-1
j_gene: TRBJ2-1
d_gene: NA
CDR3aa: CASSQEGLAVNNEQFF
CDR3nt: TGCGCCAGCAGCCAAGAAGGTCTAGCTGTCAACAATGAGCAGTTCTTC

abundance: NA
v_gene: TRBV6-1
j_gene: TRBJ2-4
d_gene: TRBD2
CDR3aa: CASRRGGTSGTKNIQYF
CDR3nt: TGTGCCAGCAGGAGGGGAGGGACTAGTGGGACCAAAAACATTCAGTACTTC

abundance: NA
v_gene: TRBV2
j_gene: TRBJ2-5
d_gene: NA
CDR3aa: CASSAQETQYF
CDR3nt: TGTGCCAGCAGTGCTCAGGAGACCCAGTACTTC

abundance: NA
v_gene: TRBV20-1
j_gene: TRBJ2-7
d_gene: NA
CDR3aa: CSARPSSYEQYF
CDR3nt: TGCAGTGCTAGGCCTAGCTCCTACGAGCAGTACTTC

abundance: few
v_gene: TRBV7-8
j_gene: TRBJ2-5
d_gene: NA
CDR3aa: CASSDRRQETQYF
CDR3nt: TGTGCCAGCAGCGACCGGAGGCAAGAGACCCAGTACTTC

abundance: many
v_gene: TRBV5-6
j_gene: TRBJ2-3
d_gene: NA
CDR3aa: CASSPEGGLTDTQYF
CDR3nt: TGTGCCAGCAGCCCGGAAGGGGGTCTCACAGATACGCAGTATTTT

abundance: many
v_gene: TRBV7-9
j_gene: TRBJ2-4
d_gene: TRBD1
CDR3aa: CASSLAGGAFGNIQYF
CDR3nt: TGTGCCAGCAGCTTAGCAGGGGGCGCTTTCGGAAACATTCAGTACTTC

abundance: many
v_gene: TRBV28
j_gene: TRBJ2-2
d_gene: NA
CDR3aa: CASSSGTPGHTGELFF
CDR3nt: TGTGCCAGCAGTTCGGGGACCCCCGGACACACCGGGGAGCTGTTTTTT

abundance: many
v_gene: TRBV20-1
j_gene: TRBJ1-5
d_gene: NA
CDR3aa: CSARDLSGGGQPQHF
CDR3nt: TGCAGTGCTAGAGATCTGTCGGGTGGGGGTCAGCCCCAGCATTTT

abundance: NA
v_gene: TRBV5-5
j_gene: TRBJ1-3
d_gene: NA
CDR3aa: CASSSRRGTGNTINF
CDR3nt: TGTGCCAGCAGCTCGCGAAGGGGGACTGGAAACACCATAAATTTT

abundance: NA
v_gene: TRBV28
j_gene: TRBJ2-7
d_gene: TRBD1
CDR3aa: CASSIHRDRSEQYF
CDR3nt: TGTGCCAGCAGTATCCACCGGGACAGGAGCGAGCAGTACTTC

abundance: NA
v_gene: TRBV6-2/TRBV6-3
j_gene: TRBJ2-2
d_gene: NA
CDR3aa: CASSLQAPNTGELFF
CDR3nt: TGTGCCAGCAGCCTACAGGCGCCGAACACCGGGGAGCTGTTTTTT

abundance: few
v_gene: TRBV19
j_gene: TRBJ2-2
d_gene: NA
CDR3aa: CATRRQSGELFF
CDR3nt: TGTGCCACCCGACGGCAGTCCGGGGAGCTGTTTTTT

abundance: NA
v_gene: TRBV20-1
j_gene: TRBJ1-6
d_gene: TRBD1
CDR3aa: CSARPTGQVYNSPLHF
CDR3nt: TGCAGTGCTAGACCCACGGGACAGGTCTATAATTCACCCCTCCACTTT

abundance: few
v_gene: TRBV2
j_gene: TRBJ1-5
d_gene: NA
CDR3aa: CASREQGPGGPQHF
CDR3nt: TGTGCCAGCAGAGAACAGGGCCCGGGCGGGCCCCAGCATTTT

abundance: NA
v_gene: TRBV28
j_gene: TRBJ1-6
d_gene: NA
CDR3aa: CASSLSQGYAAGLHF
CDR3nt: TGTGCCAGCAGTTTATCCCAGGGGTACGCAGCAGGTCTCCACTTT

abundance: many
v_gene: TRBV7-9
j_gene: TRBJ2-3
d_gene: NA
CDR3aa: CASKQQGSTDTQYF
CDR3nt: TGTGCCAGCAAGCAACAGGGAAGCACAGATACGCAGTATTTT

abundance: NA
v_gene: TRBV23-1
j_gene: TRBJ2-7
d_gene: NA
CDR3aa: CASSQSAKVAVEQYF
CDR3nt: TGCGCCAGCAGTCAATCGGCAAAGGTAGCGGTAGAGCAGTACTTC

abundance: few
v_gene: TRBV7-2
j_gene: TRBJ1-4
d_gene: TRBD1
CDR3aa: CASSLVVRRGEKLFF
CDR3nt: TGTGCCAGCAGCTTAGTGGTGCGCAGGGGGGAAAAACTGTTTTTT

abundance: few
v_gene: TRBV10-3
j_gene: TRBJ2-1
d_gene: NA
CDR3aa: CAIRDSLGRNNEQFF
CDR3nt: TGTGCCATCAGGGACTCCCTTGGGCGGAACAATGAGCAGTTCTTC

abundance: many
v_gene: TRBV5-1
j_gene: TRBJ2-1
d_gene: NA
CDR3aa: CASSFDKRDEQFF
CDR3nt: TGCGCCAGCAGCTTCGATAAGCGGGATGAGCAGTTCTTC

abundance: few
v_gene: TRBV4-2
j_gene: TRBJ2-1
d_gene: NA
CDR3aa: CASSPDDLLSSYNEQFF
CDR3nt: TGTGCCAGCAGCCCGGACGACCTTTTAAGCTCCTACAATGAGCAGTTCTTC

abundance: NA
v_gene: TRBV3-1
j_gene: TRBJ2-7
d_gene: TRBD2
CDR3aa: CASSQEAREGSEQYF
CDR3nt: TGTGCCAGCAGCCAAGAGGCGCGGGAGGGGTCCGAGCAGTACTTC

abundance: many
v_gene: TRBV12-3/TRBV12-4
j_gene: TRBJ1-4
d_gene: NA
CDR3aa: CASSPNLSLEKLFF
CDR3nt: TGTGCCAGCAGCCCCAACCTAAGTTTAGAAAAACTGTTTTTT

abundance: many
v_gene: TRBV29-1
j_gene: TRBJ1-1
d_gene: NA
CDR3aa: CSVLGILNTEAFF
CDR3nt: TGCAGCGTTTTAGGGATTCTGAACACTGAAGCTTTCTTT

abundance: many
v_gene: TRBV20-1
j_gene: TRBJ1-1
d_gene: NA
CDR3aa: CSGVSLNTEAFF
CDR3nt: TGCAGTGGGGTGTCATTGAACACTGAAGCTTTCTTT

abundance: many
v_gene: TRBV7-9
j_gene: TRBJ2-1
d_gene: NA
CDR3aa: CASSSYASYNEQFF
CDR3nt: TGTGCCAGCAGCTCGTACGCTAGCTACAATGAGCAGTTCTTC